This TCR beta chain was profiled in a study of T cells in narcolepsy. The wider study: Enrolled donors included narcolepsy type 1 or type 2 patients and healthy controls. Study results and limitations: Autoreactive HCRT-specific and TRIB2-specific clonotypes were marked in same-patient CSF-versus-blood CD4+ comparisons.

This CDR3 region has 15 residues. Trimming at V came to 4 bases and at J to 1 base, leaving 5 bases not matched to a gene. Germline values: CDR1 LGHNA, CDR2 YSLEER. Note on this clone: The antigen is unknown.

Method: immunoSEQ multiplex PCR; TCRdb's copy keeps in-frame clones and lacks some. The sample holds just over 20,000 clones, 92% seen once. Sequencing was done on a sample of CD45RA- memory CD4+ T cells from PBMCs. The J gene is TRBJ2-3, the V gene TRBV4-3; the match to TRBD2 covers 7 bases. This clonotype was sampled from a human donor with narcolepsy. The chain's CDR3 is CASSRALAGTDTQYF. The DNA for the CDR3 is TGCGCCAGCAGCCGAGCCCTAGCGGGCACAGATACGCAGTATTTT.